This T cell receptor beta chain emerged from a study of PD-L1 blockade in urothelial cancer (dated by TCRdb to 2016 to 2017). The study in broad terms: About 85% of the roughly 29 patients were males with bladder-origin urothelial cancer, and 18 of 29 reported a prior smoking history. Blood samples were analyzed at 3 weeks after treatment start (second dose) and at 6 weeks after treatment start. Pretreatment tumor samples, along with matched peripheral blood collected serially before and after atezolizumab treatment, underwent TCR sequencing. An exploratory multi-omic analysis was conducted of the somatic, immune and clinical correlates of response to PD-L1 blockade with atezolizumab in urothelial cancer. Blood samples yielded a median of around 140,000 T cells and some 80,000 unique TCRs, with median clonality 0.080. Durable clinical benefit meant progression-free survival longer than 6 months, and TCR features were also tested against progression-free and overall survival. Twenty-nine patients had pretreatment blood TCR-seq, about 24 had at least one posttreatment blood collection, and about 24 had tumor TCR-seq. In the same patients who had TCR sequencing, pretreatment tumors also underwent whole exome sequencing and RNA sequencing. An ECOG performance status of 0 or 1 was recorded for the patients, and 0 to 3 prior chemotherapy regimens had been received by the patients. Under 10 patients achieved durable clinical benefit and 20 did not. What the research found in general, with its limitations: A pretreatment peripheral blood TCR clonality below the median was linked to improved progression-free and overall survival. Greater expansion of tumor-associated TCR clones in peripheral blood 3 weeks after the start of treatment was observed in patients with durable benefit (n ≈ 20, p = 0.022). Small sample size (n of about 29) and many exploratory analyses mean the results are intended to be hypothesis-generating.

The V end loses 3 bases and the J end loses 3 bases, and a stretch of 8 bases separates them. Via the germline V gene, CDR1 is SGHAT and CDR2 FQNNGV. The CDR3 spans 13 residues, from the cysteine through the phenylalanine. CDR3 DNA is the only sequence kept; it has 39 bases, read in frame from the first base. In regard to this clone: The target of this receptor is not known. One base away there is no much larger clone; base qualities are not given.

Synthetic TCR analog templates were spiked into each PCR to estimate absolute template abundance from read counts. Using the immunoSEQ assay, TCRbeta CDR3 regions were amplified from genomic DNA with bias-controlled V and J gene primers. Rearranged TCRbeta segments were sequenced at approximately 20X coverage. Under the source paper's analysis protocol: Clustering was used to correct sequencing errors, and CDR3s were annotated against IMGT to assign V, D and J genes. Downstream analyses used only productive TCRbeta rearrangements, leaving out any out-of-frame or stop-codon sequences. To compute clonality, Shannon entropy was normalized by the log of the number of unique productive sequences and then subtracted from one. Fisher's exact test with Benjamini-Hochberg correction, using a cutoff of adjusted p below 0.01, was how clones that differed between time points or between blood and tumor were identified. TCRdb provides this immuneACCESS table in a form limited to in-frame rearrangements. Some clones are lacking; in checked studies, under half of them reflect an unresolved V gene, and why the rest are absent is not known. The V and J calls and clone size come from that table; D and trimming were worked out from the DNA. The sample has tens of thousands of clones on record, 70% to 90% of them singletons. Around 25% of the sample is held by the ten biggest clonotypes.

The time point label here, explained by the study, means: pretreatment peripheral blood. The Qiagen DNeasy Blood extraction kit was used to purify genomic DNA from total PBMCs and from tumor samples. PBMCs were collected pretreatment and during treatment, and were isolated and stored as previously described. The specimen was PBMCs, collected around atezolizumab (anti-PD-L1) treatment. This chain joins TRBV11-2 to TRBJ2-5; TRBD2 is perhaps the D gene, given 6 matching bases. This clonotype was obtained from a donor at least 40 years old with urothelial cancer. The nucleotides read TGTGCCAGCAGCTTTTGGGGGGAAGAGACCCAGTACTTC. This is translated as CASSFWGEETQYF.